A selection of T cell receptor beta chains follows, all from one sample in a study of cytotoxic CD8 clonotypes in ibrutinib-treated CLL. The table came from immunoSEQ multiplex PCR; TCRdb's copy has only in-frame clones and leaves some out. The sample records 200,000 to 250,000 clones, approximately 75% being singletons. Specimen: PBMCs, collected after 12 months of ibrutinib treatment. The receptor set was obtained from a human donor with chronic lymphocytic leukemia. Both conserved end residues are part of each CDR3. D genes are given only for firm matches. Rows give clone size only sometimes, using once, few, many, or a class for an expanded clone.

>TRBD2|TRBJ2-1|NA|TRBV4-1
TGCGCCAGCAGCCTAAGGCGGGGGGGGTACAATGAGCAGTTCTTC
CASSLRRGGYNEQFF
>NA|TRBJ1-6|NA|TRBV6-5
TGTGCCAGCAGACTCTATAATTCACCCCTCCACTTT
CASRLYNSPLHF
>TRBD1|TRBJ1-5|few|TRBV5-6
TGTGCCAGCAGCTTACGAAGGGGGCGAATTCAGCCCCAGCATTTT
CASSLRRGRIQPQHF
>NA|TRBJ1-4|once|TRBV7-8
TGTGCCAGCAGCCTGACGATGAGTAATGAAAAACTGTTTTTT
CASSLTMSNEKLFF
>NA|TRBJ1-2|NA|TRBV28
TGTGCCAGCAGTGGAGCTAACTATGGCTACACCTTC
CASSGANYGYTF
>NA|TRBJ1-1|NA|TRBV11-3
TGTGCCAGCAGCTTAGGCCCCCGCGGGGGAGCTTTCTTT
CASSLGPRGGAFF
>NA|TRBJ1-3|NA|TRBV6-1
TGTGCCAGCAGTGAACCCGCCGAAAGGGCCATATATTTT
CASSEPAERAIYF
>TRBD1|TRBJ1-1|NA|TRBV4-1
TGCGCCAGCAGCCGCGACTCACAGGGGCATGAAGCTTTCTTT
CASSRDSQGHEAFF
>NA|TRBJ2-4|few|TRBV18
TGTGCCAGCTCACCCCTCGAGGGGGGGAACATTCAGTACTTC
CASSPLEGGNIQYF
>TRBD2|TRBJ2-7|few|TRBV27
TGTGCCAGCAGCCGGACCAGACTAGCGGGAGGCCCCTACGAGCAGTACTTC
CASSRTRLAGGPYEQYF
>NA|TRBJ2-7|once|TRBV18
TGTGCCAGCTCACCAATAGGGGAATACGAGCAGTACTTC
CASSPIGEYEQYF
>TRBD1|TRBJ2-1|NA|TRBV5-6
TGTGCCAGCAGCGAGGCCAGGGACAGCTCCTACAATGAGCAGTTCTTC
CASSEARDSSYNEQFF
>TRBD2|TRBJ2-7|few|TRBV27
TGTGCCAGCAGCCCGGGGGGGGGCGAGCAGTACTTC
CASSPGGGEQYF
>NA|TRBJ2-1|NA|TRBV14
TGTGCCAGCAGCCAAGATGGATCCTACAATGAGCAGTTCTTC
CASSQDGSYNEQFF
>NA|TRBJ1-5|NA|TRBV7-7
TGTGCTAGCAGCTTAGCAGGGAGGAATCAGCCCCAGCATTTT
CASSLAGRNQPQHF
>NA|TRBJ1-5|NA|TRBV7-8
TGTGCCAGCAGCTCCCGAGGGACTATGGCCTTGGCGTATTTGGGCAATCAGCCCCAGCATTTT
CASSSRGTMALAYLGNQPQHF
>NA|TRBJ1-1|many|TRBV29-1
TGCAGCGTTGCCGCGTTCATGAACACTGAAGCTTTCTTT
CSVAAFMNTEAFF
>TRBD1|TRBJ1-4|NA|TRBV6-9
TGTGCCAGCAGTTCACGGACAGGTAGTGAAAAACTGTTTTTT
CASSSRTGSEKLFF
>NA|TRBJ1-2|NA|TRBV28
TGTGCCAGCAGTTTAGCTGGAGACTATGGCTACACCTTC
CASSLAGDYGYTF
>NA|TRBJ2-7|NA|TRBV28
TGTGCCAGCAGTTTAAGTGGACAGAAATACGAGCAGTACTTC
CASSLSGQKYEQYF
>TRBD1|TRBJ1-2|NA|TRBV4-1
TGCGCCAGCAGCCAAAGCCTACAGGGGGCGCGGTATGGCTACACCTTC
CASSQSLQGARYGYTF
>NA|TRBJ2-7|NA|TRBV4-1
TGCGCCAGCAGCCAAGATCGGACTTACGAGCAGTACTTC
CASSQDRTYEQYF
>NA|TRBJ2-3|few|TRBV5-1
TGCGCCAGCAGCTCCGGGACTCCGCGAGATACGCAGTATTTT
CASSSGTPRDTQYF
>NA|TRBJ1-5|NA|TRBV28
TGTGCCAGCAGTTTGGTCAGGTCGCCCCAGCATTTT
CASSLVRSPQHF
>TRBD2|TRBJ2-1|few|TRBV11-2
TGTGCCAGCAGCTTAGTAGCGGGGGGCCCGTTCTTC
CASSLVAGGPFF